This TCR beta chain was recorded in a study of monozygotic twins with inflammatory bowel disease. Findings of the study overall: By inverse Simpson index, TCRbeta diversity was lower in IBD patients than in healthy co-twins. Versus healthy twins, IBD patients showed fewer clonotypes shared with others, especially with disease activity.

TCRdb reprocessed the 5' RACE reads, keeping one entry per CDR3 protein, no DNA. The sample includes about 380,000 distinct CDR3 sequences. With regard to this clonotype: Its target is unknown.

This receptor was taken from a human donor with ulcerative colitis or Crohn's disease, or a healthy co-twin of an affected twin (not recorded which). Specimen: blood.

The CDR3 reads CASSPTTGGGNQPQHF. V and J are TRBV6-1 and TRBJ1-5; there is no DNA to check the TCRdb D call of TRBD1. Germline values: CDR1 MNHNS, CDR2 SASEGT. The CDR3 has 16 residues.